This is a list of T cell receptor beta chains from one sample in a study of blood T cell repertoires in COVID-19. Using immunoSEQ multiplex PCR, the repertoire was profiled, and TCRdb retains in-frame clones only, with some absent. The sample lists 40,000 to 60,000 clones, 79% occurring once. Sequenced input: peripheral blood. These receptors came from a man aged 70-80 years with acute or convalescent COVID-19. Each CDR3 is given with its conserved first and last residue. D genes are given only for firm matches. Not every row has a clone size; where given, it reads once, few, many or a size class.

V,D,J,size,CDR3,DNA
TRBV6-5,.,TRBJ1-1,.,CASSLDQGIGAFF,TGTGCCAGCAGTTTAGACCAGGGGATTGGAGCTTTCTTT
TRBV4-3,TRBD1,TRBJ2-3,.,CASSQGQGFSDTQYF,TGCGCCAGCAGTCAGGGACAGGGGTTTTCAGATACGCAGTATTTT
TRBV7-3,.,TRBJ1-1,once,CASSEDTNTEAFF,TGTGCCAGCAGCGAGGACACGAACACTGAAGCTTTCTTT
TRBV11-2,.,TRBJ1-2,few,CASSLLQGIHTNYGYTF,TGTGCCAGCAGCCTGCTGCAGGGAATACATACTAACTATGGCTACACCTTC
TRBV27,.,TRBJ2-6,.,CASKAGSFAGANVLTF,TGTGCCAGCAAAGCAGGTTCGTTTGCTGGGGCCAACGTCCTGACTTTC
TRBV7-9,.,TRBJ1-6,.,CASSSRDINNSPLHF,TGTGCCAGCAGCTCCCGGGATATTAATAATTCACCCCTCCACTTT
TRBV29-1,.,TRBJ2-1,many,CSVGADNEQFF,TGCAGCGTTGGGGCAGACAATGAGCAGTTCTTC
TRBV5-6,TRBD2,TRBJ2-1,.,CASSLSYSLAGGYNEQFF,TGTGCCAGCAGCTTGTCTTATTCCCTAGCGGGAGGGTACAATGAGCAGTTCTTC
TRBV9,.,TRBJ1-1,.,CASSVGSRGNTEAFF,TGTGCCAGCAGCGTAGGGTCCAGGGGGAACACTGAAGCTTTCTTT
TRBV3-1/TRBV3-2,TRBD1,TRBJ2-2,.,CASSQEDRGDTGELFF,TGTGCCAGCAGCCAAGAAGACAGGGGCGACACCGGGGAGCTGTTTTTT
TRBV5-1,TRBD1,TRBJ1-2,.,CASSTQETGDYGYTF,TGCGCCAGCAGCACGCAGGAGACAGGGGACTATGGCTACACCTTC
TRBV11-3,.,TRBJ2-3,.,CASSLETIRDTQYF,TGTGCCAGCAGCTTAGAGACTATAAGAGATACGCAGTATTTT
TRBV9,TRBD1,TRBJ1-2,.,CASSLGQGAIGYTF,TGTGCCAGCAGCCTGGGACAGGGGGCTATTGGCTACACCTTC